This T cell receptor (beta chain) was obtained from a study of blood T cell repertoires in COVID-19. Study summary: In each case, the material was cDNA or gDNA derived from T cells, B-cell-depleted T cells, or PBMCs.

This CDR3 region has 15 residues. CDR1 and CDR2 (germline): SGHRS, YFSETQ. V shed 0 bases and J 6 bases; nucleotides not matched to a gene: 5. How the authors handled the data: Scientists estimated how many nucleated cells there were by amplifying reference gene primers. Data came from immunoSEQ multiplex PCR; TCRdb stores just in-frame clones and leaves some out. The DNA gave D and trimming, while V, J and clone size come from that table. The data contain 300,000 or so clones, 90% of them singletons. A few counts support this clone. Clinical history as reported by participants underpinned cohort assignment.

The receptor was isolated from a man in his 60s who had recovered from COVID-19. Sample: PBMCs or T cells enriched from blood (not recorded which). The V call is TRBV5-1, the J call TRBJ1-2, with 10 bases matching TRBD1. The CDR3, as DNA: TGCGCCAGCAGCTTGGGGGACAGGGGTATCGATGGCTACACCTTC. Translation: CASSLGDRGIDGYTF.